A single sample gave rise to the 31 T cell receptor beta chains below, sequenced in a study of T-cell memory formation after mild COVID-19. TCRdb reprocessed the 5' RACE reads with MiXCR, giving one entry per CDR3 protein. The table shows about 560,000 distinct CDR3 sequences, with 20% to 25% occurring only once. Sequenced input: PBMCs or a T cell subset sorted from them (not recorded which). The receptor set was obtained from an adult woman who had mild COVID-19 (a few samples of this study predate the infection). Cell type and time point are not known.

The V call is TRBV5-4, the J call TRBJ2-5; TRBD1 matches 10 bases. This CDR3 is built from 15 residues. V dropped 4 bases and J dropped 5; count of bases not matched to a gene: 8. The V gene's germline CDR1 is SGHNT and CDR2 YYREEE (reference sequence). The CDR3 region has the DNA TGTGCCAGCAGCAGAGACAGGGGGCAGGGGGAGACCCAGTACTTC. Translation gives CASSRDRGQGETQYF.

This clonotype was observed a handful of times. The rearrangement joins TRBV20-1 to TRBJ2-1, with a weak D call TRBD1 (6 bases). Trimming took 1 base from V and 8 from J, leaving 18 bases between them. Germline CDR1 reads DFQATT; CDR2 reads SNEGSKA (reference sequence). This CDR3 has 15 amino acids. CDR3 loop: CSARATQGGSYEQFF. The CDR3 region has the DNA TGCAGTGCTAGAGCCACTCAAGGGGGATCGTATGAGCAGTTCTTC.

The CDR3 region has the DNA TGTGCCAGTAGTGTCCGACAGGGGCAAAACACTGAAGCTTTCTTT. This encodes CASSVRQGQNTEAFF. V usage is TRBV19 and J usage is TRBJ1-1; 8 bases fit TRBD1. The CDR3 sequence is 15 residues long. Germline V lookup: CDR1 LNHDA, CDR2 SQIVND (reference sequence). The junction had 7 bases not matched to a gene; V was cut back by 5 bases and J by 2 bases. Complete variable domain (other parts from reference TRBV19 and TRBJ1-1): DGGITQSPKYLFRKEGQNVTLSCEQNLNHDAMYWYRQDPGQGLRLIYYSQIVNDFQKGDIAEGYSVSREKKESFPLTVTSAQKNPTAFYLCASSVRQGQNTEAFFGQGTRLTVV.

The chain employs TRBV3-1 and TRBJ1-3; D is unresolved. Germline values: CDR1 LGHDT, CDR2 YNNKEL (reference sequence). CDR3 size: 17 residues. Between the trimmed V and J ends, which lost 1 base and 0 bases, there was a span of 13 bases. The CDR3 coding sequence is TGTGCCAGCAGCCAAGTTATGGCAGGACCCTCTGGAAACACCATATATTTT. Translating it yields CASSQVMAGPSGNTIYF.

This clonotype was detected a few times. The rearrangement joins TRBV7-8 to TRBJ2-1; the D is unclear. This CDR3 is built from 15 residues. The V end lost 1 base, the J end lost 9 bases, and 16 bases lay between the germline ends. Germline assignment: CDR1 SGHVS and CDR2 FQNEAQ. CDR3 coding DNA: TGTGCCAGCAGCTTAGTAGGCTTACCCTACGCTGAGCAGTTCTTC. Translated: CASSLVGLPYAEQFF. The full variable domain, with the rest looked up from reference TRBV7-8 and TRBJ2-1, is GAGVSQSPRYKVAKRGQDVALRCDPISGHVSLFWYQQALGQGPEFLTYFQNEAQLDKSGLPSDRFFAERPEGSVSTLKIQRTQQEDSAVYLCASSLVGLPYAEQFFGPGTRLTVL.

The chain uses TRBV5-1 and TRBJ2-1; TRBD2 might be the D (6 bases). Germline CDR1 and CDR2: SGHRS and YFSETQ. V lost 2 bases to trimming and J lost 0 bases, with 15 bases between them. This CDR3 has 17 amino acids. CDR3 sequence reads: CASSFRLTRGSYNEQFF. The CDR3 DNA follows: TGCGCCAGCAGCTTCCGTTTGACTAGGGGCTCCTACAATGAGCAGTTCTTC.

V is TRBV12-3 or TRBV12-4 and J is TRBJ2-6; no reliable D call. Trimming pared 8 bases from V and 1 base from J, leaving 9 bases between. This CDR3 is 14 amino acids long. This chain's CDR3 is CASAGVSGANVLTF. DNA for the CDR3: TGTGCCAGCGCTGGTGTGTCTGGGGCCAACGTCCTGACTTTC.

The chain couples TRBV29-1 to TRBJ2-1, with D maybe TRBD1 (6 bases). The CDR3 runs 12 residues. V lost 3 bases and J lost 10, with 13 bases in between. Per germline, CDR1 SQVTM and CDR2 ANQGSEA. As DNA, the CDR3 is TGCAGCGTTGATATTAAAGGGACAGAGCAGTTCTTC. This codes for CSVDIKGTEQFF.

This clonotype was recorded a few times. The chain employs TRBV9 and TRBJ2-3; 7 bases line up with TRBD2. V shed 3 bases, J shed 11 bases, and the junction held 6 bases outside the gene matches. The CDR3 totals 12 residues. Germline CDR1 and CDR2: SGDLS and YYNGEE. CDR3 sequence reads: CASSAGRTWQYF. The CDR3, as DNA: TGTGCCAGCAGCGCCGGGAGGACTTGGCAGTATTTT.

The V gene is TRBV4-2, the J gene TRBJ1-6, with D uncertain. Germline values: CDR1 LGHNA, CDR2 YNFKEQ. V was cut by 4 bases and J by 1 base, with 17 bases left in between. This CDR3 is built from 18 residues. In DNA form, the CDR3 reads TGTGCCAGCAGCCCTCCTGGGGTATTGGCTTCCTATAATTCACCCCTCCACTTT. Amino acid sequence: CASSPPGVLASYNSPLHF.

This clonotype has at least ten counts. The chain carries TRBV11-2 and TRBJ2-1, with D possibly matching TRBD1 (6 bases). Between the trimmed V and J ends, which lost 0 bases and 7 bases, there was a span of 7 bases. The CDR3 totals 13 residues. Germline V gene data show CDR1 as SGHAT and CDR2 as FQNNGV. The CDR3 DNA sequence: TGTGCCAGCAGCTTAGATAGGGGGAATGAGCAGTTCTTC. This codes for CASSLDRGNEQFF.

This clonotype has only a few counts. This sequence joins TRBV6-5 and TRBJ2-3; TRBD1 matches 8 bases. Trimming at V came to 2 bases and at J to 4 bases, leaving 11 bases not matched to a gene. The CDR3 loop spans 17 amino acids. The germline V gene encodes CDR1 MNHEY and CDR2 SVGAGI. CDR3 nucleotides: TGTGCCAGCAGTTACCCGCGCACAGGGGGAGAGGCAGATACGCAGTATTTT. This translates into CASSYPRTGGEADTQYF.

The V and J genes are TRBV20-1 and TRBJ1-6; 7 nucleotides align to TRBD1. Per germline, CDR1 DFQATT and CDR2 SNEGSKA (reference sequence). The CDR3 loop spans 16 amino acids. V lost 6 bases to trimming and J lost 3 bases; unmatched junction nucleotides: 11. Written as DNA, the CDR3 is TGCAGTGCCAAGCACAGGGGATCCTACTATAATTCACCCCTCCACTTT. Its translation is CSAKHRGSYYNSPLHF.

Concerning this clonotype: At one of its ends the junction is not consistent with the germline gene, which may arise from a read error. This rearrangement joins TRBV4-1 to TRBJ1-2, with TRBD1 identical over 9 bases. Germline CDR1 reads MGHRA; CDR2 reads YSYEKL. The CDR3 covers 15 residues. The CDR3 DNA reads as TGCGCCAGCAGCCAAGAAAGGGCTTCCGGACAGGGGACCTGCTTC. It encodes CASSQERASGQGTCF.

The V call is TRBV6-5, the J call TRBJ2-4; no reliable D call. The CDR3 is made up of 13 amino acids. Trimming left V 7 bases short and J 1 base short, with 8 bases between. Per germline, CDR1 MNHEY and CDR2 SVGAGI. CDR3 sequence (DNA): TGTGCCAGCAAGGCCAGTGCCAAAAACATTCAGTACTTC. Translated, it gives CASKASAKNIQYF.

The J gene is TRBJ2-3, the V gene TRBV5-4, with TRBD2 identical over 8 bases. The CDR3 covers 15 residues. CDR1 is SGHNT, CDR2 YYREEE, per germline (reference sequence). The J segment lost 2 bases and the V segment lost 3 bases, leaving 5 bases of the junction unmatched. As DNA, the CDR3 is TGTGCCAGCAGCTCTCTAGCGGGCCTCACAGATACGCAGTATTTT. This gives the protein CASSSLAGLTDTQYF.

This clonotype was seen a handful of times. The CDR3 loop is CAISERAIADTQYF. The CDR3 nucleotides read TGTGCCATCAGTGAGAGGGCTATCGCAGATACGCAGTATTTT. The chain links TRBV10-3 to TRBJ2-3; D unresolved. The CDR3 sequence is 14 residues long. Trimming stripped 2 bases from V and 4 bases from J, with 10 bases between. The germline V gene encodes CDR1 ENHRY and CDR2 SYGVKD.

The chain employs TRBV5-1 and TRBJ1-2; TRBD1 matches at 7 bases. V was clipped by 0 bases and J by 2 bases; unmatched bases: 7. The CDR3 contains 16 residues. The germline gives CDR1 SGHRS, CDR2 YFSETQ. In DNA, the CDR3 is TGCGCCAGCAGCTTGGGCCCCCGGGACAGAAACTATGGCTACACCTTC. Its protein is CASSLGPRDRNYGYTF.

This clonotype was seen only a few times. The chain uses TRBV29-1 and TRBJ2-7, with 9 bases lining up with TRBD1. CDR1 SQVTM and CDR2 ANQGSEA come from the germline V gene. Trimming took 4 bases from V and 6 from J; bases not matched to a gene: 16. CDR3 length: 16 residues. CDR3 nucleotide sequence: TGCAGCGTTGGGAATCGGACAGGGGCCGCAACAGGCGAGCAGTACTTC. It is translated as CSVGNRTGAATGEQYF.

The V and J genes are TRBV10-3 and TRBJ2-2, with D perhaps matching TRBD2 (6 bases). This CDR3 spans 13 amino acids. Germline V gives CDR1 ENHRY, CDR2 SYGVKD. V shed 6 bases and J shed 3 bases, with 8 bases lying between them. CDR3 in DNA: TGTGCCATCAGCGGGAGTGACACCGGGGAGCTGTTTTTT. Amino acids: CAISGSDTGELFF.

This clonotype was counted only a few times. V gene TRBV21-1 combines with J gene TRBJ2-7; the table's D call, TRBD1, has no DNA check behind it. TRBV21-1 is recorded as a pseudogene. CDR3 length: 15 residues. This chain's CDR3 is CASRSPGGRGREQYF. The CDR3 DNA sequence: TGTGCCAGCAGATCTCCTGGGGGCAGGGGGAGAGAGCAGTACTTC.

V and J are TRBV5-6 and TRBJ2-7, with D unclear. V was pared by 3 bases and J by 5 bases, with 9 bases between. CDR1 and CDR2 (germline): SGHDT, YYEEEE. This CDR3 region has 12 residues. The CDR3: CASSSDGHEQYF. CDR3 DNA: TGTGCCAGCAGCTCCGACGGTCACGAGCAGTACTTC.

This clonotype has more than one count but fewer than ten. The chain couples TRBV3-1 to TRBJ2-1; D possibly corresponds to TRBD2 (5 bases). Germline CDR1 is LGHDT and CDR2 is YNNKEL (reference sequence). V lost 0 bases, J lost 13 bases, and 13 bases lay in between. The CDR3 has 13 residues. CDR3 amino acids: CASSQEGLLEQFF. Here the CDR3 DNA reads TGTGCCAGCAGCCAAGAGGGTTTACTAGAACAGTTCTTC.

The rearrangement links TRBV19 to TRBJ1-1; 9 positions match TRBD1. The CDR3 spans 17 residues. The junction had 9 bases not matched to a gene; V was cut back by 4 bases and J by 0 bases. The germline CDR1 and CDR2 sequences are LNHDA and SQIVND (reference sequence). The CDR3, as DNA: TGTGCCAGTAGTACAGTACAGGGGGCGGTTATGAACACTGAAGCTTTCTTT. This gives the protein CASSTVQGAVMNTEAFF.

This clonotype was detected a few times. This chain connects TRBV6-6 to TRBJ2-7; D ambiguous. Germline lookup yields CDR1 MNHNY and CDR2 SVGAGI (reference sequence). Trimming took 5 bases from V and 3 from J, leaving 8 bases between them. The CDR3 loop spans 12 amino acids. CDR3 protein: CASSPHVYEQYF. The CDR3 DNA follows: TGTGCCAGCAGTCCCCACGTCTACGAGCAGTACTTC.

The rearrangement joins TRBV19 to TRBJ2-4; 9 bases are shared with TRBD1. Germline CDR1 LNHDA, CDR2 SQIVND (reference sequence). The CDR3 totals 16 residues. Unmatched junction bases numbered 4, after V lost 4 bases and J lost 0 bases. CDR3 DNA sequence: TGTGCCAGTAGTAGGTCGGGACAGGGAGCCAAAAACATTCAGTACTTC. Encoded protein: CASSRSGQGAKNIQYF.

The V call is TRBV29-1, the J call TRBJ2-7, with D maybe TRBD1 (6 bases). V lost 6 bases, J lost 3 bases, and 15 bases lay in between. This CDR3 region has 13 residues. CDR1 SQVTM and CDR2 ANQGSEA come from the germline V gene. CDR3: CSVSDRLGYEQYF. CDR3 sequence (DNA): TGCAGCGTCAGCGACAGGTTGGGCTACGAGCAGTACTTC.

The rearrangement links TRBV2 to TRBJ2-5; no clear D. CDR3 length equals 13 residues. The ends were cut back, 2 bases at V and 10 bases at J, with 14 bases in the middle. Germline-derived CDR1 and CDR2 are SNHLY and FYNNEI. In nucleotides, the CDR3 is TGTGCCAGCAGTGAACCAGCCCTGATGAGCCAGTACTTC. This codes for CASSEPALMSQYF. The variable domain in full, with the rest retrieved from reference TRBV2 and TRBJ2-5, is EPEVTQTPSHQVTQMGQEVILRCVPISNHLYFYWYRQILGQKVEFLVSFYNNEISEKSEIFDDQFSVERPDGSNFTLKIRSTKLEDSAMYFCASSEPALMSQYFGPGTRLLVL.

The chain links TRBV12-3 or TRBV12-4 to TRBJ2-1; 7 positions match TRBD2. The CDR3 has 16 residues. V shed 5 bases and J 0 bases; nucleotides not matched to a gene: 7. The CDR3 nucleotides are TGTGCCAGCAGTCGAGGGCGGGGGACCTCCTACAATGAGCAGTTCTTC. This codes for CASSRGRGTSYNEQFF.

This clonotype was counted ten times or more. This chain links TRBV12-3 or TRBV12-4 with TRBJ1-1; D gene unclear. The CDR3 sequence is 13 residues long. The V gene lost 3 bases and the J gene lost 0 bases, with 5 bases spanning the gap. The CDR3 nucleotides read TGTGCCAGCAGTTTTGGAATGAACACTGAAGCTTTCTTT. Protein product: CASSFGMNTEAFF.

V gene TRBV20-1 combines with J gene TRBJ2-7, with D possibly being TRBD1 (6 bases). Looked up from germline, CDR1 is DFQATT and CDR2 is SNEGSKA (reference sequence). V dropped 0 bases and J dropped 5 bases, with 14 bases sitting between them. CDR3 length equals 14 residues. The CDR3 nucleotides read TGCAGTGCTAGAGATAGGCAGGGGCGCCACGAGCAGTACTTC. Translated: CSARDRQGRHEQYF.